These 7 T cell receptor beta chains were all obtained from the same sample, sequenced in a study of T cell repertoires in cytomegalovirus infection. TCRdb fed the reads into MiXCR, producing one record per CDR3 protein. The table records approximately 550,000 distinct CDR3 sequences, more than 15% of them present only once. The sample consisted of CD8+ T cells from PBMCs. These receptors were obtained from a human donor in good health (CMV status not recorded). Some clones in this sample may be carry-over from other donors' samples.

This clonotype was detected ten times or more. The J gene is TRBJ2-7, the V gene TRBV27, with 9 bases aligning to TRBD1. Per the germline V gene, CDR1 is MNHEY and CDR2 is SMNVEV (reference sequence). V was clipped by 8 bases and J by 0 bases; unmatched bases: 2. The CDR3 spans 13 residues. CDR3 residues: CASGQGSSYEQYF. The CDR3 nucleotides read TGTGCCAGCGGACAGGGGAGCTCCTACGAGCAGTACTTC.

This clonotype came up many times. The genes are TRBV7-2 and TRBJ2-7; a weak D match, TRBD2 (5 bases). The CDR3 totals 13 residues. Germline lookup yields CDR1 SGHTA and CDR2 FQGNSA. Trimming removed 2 bases from V and 3 bases from J, with 8 bases in between. CDR3 nucleotide sequence: TGTGCCAGCAGCTTACCCGCGGGCTACGAGCAGTACTTC. Its translation is CASSLPAGYEQYF. Together with reference TRBV7-2 and TRBJ2-7, the CDR3 gives the full variable domain: GAGVSQSPSNKVTEKGKDVELRCDPISGHTALYWYRQSLGQGLEFLIYFQGNSAPDKSGLPSDRFSAERTGGSVSTLTIQRTQQEDSAVYLCASSLPAGYEQYFGPGTRLTVT.

The chain employs TRBV28 and TRBJ2-1; the match to TRBD2 covers 7 bases. V lost 3 bases and J lost 7; bases outside the gene matches: 9. Germline CDR1 and CDR2: MDHEN and SYDVKM. This CDR3 has 15 amino acids. The CDR3 loop reads CASSFNVARENEQFF. The CDR3, as DNA: TGTGCCAGCAGTTTTAATGTAGCGCGGGAGAATGAGCAGTTCTTC.

Points on this clonotype: Possible read error: a much larger clone is one base away. The genes are TRBV4-2 and TRBJ2-7; no clear D. Trimming removed 4 bases at V and 0 bases at J, with 10 bases between. Germline V gives CDR1 LGHNA, CDR2 YNFKEQ. The CDR3 is made up of 14 amino acids. The CDR3 here is CASSRTYPSYEQYF. DNA for the CDR3: TGTGCCAGCAGCCGAACCTATCCCTCCTACGAGCAGTACTTC.

The table lists this clonotype with many counts. The gene calls are TRBV12-5 and TRBJ1-1; D gene unclear. Germline V gives CDR1 LGHNT, CDR2 FRNRAP. V was pared by 5 bases and J by 2 bases, with 3 bases between. The CDR3 extends over 11 amino acids. The CDR3 nucleotides are TGTGCTAGTGGTAAAAACACTGAAGCTTTCTTT. Its translation: CASGKNTEAFF.

A remark on this clonotype: A read error is likely, as this CDR3 ends without the conserved phenylalanine or tryptophan. The chain recombines TRBV7-9 with TRBJ2-7, with TRBD1 identical over 8 bases. V shed 4 bases, J shed 6 bases, and the junction held 5 bases outside the gene matches. The CDR3 is made up of 13 amino acids. Germline V gene lookup returns CDR1 SEHNR and CDR2 FQNEAQ (reference sequence). The CDR3 DNA is TGTGCCAGCAGCTCGACAGGGGAAGGCGAGCAGTACTTA. Protein: CASSSTGEGEQYL.

This clonotype was found many times. V gene TRBV12-3 or TRBV12-4 combines with J gene TRBJ1-4, with 8 bases aligning to TRBD1. The CDR3 has 15 amino acids. V trimming: 5 bases; J trimming: 3 bases; junction bases outside the gene matches: 5. The CDR3 region is CASSRGQESNEKLFF. The DNA of the CDR3 is TGTGCCAGCAGTCGGGGACAGGAATCTAATGAAAAACTGTTTTTT.